Sequencing of this TCR beta chain was carried out in a study of glioma-infiltrating T cells. Study outcomes and limitations: CDR3 overlap between tissue and blood was very small. Non-neoplastic patients had below-expected tissue-blood divergence, while all gliomas exceeded expectation.

Concerning this clonotype: Antigen unknown. This may be a read error: a much more frequent sequence differs by one nucleotide.

TCR alpha and beta CDR3 regions were amplified from RNA using iRepertoire nested multiplex PCR. Tissue mRNA or PBMC total RNA, 100-400 ng, went into one-step reverse transcription and amplification. TCRdb used MiXCR to reprocess the multiplex PCR reads, holding one entry per CDR3 protein. The sample consists of 90,000 or so distinct CDR3 sequences, 35% to 45% of them appearing once. With V trimmed by 7 bases and J by 3 bases, 9 bases remained unmatched. Germline assignment: CDR1 SNHLY and CDR2 FYNNEI. The CDR3 totals 14 residues. The chain joins TRBV2 to TRBJ2-7, with TRBD1 identical over 7 bases. This TCR came from a human donor with low-grade glioma or glioblastoma, undergoing nonglioma brain surgery, or in good health (not recorded which). Sequenced material: glioma tissue, nonneoplastic brain tissue, or PBMCs (not recorded which). The CDR3 DNA sequence: TGTGCCAGCACCCGACAGGGCGAGGACTACGAGCAGTACTTC. This sequence encodes CASTRQGEDYEQYF.